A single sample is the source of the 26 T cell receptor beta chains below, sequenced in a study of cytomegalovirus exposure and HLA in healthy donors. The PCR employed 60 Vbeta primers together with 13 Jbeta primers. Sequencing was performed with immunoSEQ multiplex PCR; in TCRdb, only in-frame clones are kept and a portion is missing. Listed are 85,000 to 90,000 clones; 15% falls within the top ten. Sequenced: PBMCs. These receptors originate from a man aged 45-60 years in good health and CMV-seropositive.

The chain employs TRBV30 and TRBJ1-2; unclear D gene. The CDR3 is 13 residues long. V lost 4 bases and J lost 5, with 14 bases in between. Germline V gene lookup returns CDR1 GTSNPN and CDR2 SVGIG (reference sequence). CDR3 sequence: CAWNDGEPYGYTF. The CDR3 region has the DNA TGTGCCTGGAACGATGGGGAGCCGTATGGCTACACCTTC. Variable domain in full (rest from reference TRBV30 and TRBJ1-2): SQTIHQWPATLVQPVGSPLSLECTVEGTSNPNLYWYRQAAGRGLQLLFYSVGIGQISSEVPQNLSASRPQDRQFILSSKKLLLSDSGFYLCAWNDGEPYGYTFGSGTRLTVV.

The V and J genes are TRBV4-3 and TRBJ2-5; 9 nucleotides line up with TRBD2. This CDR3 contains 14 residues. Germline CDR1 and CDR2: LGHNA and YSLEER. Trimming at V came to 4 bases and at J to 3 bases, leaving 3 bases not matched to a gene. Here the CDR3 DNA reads TGCGCCAGCAGCCGGCGACTAGCGGAAGAGACCCAGTACTTC. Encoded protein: CASSRRLAEETQYF.

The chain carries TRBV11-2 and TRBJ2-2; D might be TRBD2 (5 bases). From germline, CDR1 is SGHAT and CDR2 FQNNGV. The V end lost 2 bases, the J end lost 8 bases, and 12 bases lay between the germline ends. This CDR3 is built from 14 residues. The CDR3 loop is CASSLRAGGGELFF. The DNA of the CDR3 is TGTGCCAGCAGCTTACGGGCAGGAGGTGGGGAGCTGTTTTTT.

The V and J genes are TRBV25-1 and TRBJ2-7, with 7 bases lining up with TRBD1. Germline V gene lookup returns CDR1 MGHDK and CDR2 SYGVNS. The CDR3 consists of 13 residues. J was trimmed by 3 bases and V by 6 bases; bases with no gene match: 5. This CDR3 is CASSHRGDYEQYF. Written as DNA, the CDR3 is TGTGCCAGCAGCCACAGGGGAGACTACGAGCAGTACTTC.

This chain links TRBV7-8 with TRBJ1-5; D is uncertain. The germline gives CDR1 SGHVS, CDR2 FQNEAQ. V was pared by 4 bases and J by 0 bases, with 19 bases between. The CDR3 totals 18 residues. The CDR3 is CASSSRSGSLFSNQPQHF. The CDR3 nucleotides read TGTGCCAGCAGCTCCCGTTCCGGGTCTCTATTTAGCAATCAGCCCCAGCATTTT. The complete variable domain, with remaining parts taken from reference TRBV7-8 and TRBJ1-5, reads GAGVSQSPRYKVAKRGQDVALRCDPISGHVSLFWYQQALGQGPEFLTYFQNEAQLDKSGLPSDRFFAERPEGSVSTLKIQRTQQEDSAVYLCASSSRSGSLFSNQPQHFGDGTRLSIL.

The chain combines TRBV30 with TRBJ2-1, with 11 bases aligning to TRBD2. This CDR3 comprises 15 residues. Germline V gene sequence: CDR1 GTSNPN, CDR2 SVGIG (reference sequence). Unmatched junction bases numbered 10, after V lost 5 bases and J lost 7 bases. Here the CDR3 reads CAWGQLAGGLNEQFF. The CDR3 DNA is TGTGCCTGGGGACAGCTAGCGGGGGGACTAAATGAGCAGTTCTTC.

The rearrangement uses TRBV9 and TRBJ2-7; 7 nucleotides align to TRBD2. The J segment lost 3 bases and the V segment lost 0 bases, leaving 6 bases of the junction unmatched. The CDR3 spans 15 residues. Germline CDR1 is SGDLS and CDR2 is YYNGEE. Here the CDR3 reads CASSVEGGGLYEQYF. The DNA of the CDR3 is TGTGCCAGCAGCGTAGAAGGCGGGGGACTCTACGAGCAGTACTTC.

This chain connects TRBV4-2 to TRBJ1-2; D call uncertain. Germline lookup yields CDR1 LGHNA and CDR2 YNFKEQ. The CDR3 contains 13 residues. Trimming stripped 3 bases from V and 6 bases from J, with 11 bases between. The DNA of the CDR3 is TGTGCCAGCAGCCAGGCCGGGGTCGATGGCTACACCTTC. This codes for CASSQAGVDGYTF.

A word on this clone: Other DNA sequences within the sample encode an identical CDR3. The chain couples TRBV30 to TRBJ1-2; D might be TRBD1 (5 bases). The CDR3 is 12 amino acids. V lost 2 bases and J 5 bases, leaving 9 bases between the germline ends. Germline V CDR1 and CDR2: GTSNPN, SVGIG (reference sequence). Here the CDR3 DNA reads TGTGCCTGGAGTCCTGACAGATATGGCTACACCTTC. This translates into CAWSPDRYGYTF.

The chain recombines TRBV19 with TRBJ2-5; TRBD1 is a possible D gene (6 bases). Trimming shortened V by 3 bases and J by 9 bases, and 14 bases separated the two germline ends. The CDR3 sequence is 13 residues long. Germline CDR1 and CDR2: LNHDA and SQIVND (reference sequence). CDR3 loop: CASSIGVRQAQYF. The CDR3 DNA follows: TGTGCCAGTAGTATTGGGGTCAGACAGGCCCAGTACTTC.

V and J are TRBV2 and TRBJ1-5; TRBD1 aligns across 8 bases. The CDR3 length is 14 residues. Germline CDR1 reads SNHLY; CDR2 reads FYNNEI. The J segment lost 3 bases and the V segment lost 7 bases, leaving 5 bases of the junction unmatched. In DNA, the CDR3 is TGTGCCAGCAACGGACAGGGCAACAATCAGCCCCAGCATTTT. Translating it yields CASNGQGNNQPQHF.

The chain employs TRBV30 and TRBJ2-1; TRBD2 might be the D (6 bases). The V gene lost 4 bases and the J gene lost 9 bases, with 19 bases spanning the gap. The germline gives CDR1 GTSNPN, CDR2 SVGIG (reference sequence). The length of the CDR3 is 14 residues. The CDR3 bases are TGTGCCTGGAACCCTAGCGTCAAACGGGGTGAGCAGTTCTTC. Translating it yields CAWNPSVKRGEQFF.

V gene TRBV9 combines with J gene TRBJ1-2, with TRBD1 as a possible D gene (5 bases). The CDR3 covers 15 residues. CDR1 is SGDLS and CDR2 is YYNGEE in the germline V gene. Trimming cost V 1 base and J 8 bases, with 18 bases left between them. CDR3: CASSVWSTSGDGYTF. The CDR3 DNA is TGTGCCAGCAGCGTATGGTCCACCTCGGGGGACGGCTACACCTTC.

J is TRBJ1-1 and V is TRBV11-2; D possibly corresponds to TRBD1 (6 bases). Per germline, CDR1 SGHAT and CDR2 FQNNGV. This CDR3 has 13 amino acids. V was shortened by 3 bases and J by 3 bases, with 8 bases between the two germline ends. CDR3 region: CASSFRTDTEAFF. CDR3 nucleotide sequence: TGTGCCAGCAGCTTCCGGACAGACACTGAAGCTTTCTTT.

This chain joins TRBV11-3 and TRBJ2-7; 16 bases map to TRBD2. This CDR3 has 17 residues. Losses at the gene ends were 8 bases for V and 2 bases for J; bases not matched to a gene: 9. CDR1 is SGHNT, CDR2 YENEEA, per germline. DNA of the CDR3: TGTGCCAGCTCCGCCACCGGGACTAGCGGGAGGGCCTACGAGCAGTACTTC. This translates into CASSATGTSGRAYEQYF.

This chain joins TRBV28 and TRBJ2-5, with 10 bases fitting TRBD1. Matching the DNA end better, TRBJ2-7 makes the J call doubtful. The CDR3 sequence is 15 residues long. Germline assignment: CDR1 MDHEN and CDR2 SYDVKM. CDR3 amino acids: CASSLPGQGGYEQYF. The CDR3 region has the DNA TGTGCCAGCAGTTTACCCGGACAGGGGGGTTACGAGCAGTACTTC.

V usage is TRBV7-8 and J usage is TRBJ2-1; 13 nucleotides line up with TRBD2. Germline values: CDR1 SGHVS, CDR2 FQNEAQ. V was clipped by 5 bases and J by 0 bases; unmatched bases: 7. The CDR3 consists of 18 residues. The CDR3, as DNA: TGTGCCAGCAGCCACCGCTGGACTAGCGGGAGCTCCTACAATGAGCAGTTCTTC. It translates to CASSHRWTSGSSYNEQFF. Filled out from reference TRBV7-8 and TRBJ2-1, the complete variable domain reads GAGVSQSPRYKVAKRGQDVALRCDPISGHVSLFWYQQALGQGPEFLTYFQNEAQLDKSGLPSDRFFAERPEGSVSTLKIQRTQQEDSAVYLCASSHRWTSGSSYNEQFFGPGTRLTVL.

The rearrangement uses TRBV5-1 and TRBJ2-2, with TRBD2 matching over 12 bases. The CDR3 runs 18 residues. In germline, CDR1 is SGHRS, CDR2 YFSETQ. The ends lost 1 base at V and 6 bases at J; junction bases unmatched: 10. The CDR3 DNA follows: TGCGCCAGCAGCTTGACCCTTCTAGCGGGAGGGCCCGCCGGGGAGCTGTTTTTT. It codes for CASSLTLLAGGPAGELFF.

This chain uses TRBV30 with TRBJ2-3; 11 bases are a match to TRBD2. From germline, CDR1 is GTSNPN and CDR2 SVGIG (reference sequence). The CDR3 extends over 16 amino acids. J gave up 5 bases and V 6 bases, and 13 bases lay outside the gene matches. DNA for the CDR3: TGTGCCTGCTGCGGGGGCTTAGCGGGAGGGCAAGATACGCAGTATTTT. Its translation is CACCGGLAGGQDTQYF.

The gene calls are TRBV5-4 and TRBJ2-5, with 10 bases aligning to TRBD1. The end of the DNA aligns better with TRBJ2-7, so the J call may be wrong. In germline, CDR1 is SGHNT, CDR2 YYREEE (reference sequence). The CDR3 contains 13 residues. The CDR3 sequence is CASSRQGADEQYF. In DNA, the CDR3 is TGTGCCAGCAGCCGACAGGGGGCTGACGAGCAGTACTTC.

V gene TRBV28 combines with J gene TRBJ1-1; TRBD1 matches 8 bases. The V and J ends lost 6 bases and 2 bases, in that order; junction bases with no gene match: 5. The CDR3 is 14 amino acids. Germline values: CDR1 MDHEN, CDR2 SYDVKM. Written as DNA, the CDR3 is TGTGCCAGCAGAGGCGGACAGGGCAACACTGAAGCTTTCTTT. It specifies CASRGGQGNTEAFF.

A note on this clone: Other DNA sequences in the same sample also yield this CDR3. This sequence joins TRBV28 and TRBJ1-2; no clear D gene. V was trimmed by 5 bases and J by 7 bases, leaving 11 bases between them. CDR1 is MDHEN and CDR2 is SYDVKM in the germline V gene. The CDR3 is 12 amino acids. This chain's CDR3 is CASSKAAGGYTF. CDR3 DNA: TGTGCCAGCAGTAAAGCAGCGGGTGGCTACACCTTC.

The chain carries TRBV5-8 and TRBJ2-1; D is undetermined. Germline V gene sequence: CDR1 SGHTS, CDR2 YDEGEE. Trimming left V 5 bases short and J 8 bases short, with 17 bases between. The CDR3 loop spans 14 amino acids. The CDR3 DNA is TGTGCCAGCAGGAGAGGTGGCTCCGAGGATGAGCAGTTCTTC. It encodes CASRRGGSEDEQFF.

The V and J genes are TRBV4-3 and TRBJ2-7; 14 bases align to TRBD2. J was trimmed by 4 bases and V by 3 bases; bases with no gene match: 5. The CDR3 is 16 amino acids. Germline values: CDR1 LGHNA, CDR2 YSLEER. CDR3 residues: CASSQGTSGSLYEQYF. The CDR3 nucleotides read TGCGCCAGCAGCCAGGGGACTAGCGGGAGCCTGTACGAGCAGTACTTC.

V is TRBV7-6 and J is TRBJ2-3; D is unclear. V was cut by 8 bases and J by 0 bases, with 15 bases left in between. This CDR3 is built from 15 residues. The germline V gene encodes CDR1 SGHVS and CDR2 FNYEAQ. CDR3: CASSLSAVSTDTQYF. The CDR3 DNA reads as TGTGCCAGCTCTCTATCGGCGGTTAGCACAGATACGCAGTATTTT.

The CDR3 here is CASSYSLGYGYTF. The CDR3 bases are TGTGCCAGCAGTTACTCCCTAGGATATGGCTACACCTTC. This chain links TRBV6-5 with TRBJ1-2, with unresolved D. The germline V and J ends were trimmed by 0 bases and 5 bases, with 7 bases remaining between them. The CDR3 loop spans 13 amino acids. CDR1 and CDR2 from the germline V gene are MNHEY and SVGAGI.